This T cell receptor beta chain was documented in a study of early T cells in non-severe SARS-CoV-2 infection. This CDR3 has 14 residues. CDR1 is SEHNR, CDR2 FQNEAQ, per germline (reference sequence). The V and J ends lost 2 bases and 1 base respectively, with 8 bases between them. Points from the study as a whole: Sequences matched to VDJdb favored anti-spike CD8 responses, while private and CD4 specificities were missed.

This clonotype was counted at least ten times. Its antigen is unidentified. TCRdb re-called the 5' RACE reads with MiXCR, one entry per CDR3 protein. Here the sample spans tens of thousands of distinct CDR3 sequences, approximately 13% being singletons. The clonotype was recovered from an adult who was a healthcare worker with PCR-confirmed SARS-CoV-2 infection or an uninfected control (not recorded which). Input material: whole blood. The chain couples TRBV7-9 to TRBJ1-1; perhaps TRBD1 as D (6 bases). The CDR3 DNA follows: TGTGCCAGCAGCTTACAACAGGGGAACACTGAAGCTTTCTTT. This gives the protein CASSLQQGNTEAFF.